This T cell receptor beta chain appears in the sequencing data of a study of control samples from healthy donors and cancer patients (dated by TCRdb to between 2020 and 2021). Of note for this clone: Its antigen remains undetermined. Base qualities are not at hand, and no much larger clone is one base apart.

Libraries were built with the immunoSEQ multiplex PCR assay. Drawn from immuneACCESS, this table holds only the in-frame rearrangements with V and J called that TCRdb kept. Clones are partly lost; checked studies trace under half to an unresolved V gene and leave the rest unexplained. Recorded for this sample are 140,000 to 150,000 clones; about nine tenths of them occurred a single time. The ten biggest clones cover roughly 3.2% of the sample. V lost 0 bases and J lost 3 bases; the stretch between them is 10 bases long. The CDR3 spans 14 residues, from the cysteine through the phenylalanine. The CDR3 DNA has 42 bases and is translated from base 1. As encoded in the germline V gene, CDR1 is SGDLS while CDR2 is YYNGEE.

The sample was blood. The chain is made from TRBV9 and TRBJ2-7; a tentative D match to TRBD2 spans 6 bases. The receptor was derived from a man in his thirties or forties in good health. CDR3 reads: CASSVASSGYEQYF. The DNA sequence is given as TGTGCCAGCAGCGTAGCTAGTAGCGGCTACGAGCAGTACTTC.